These 20 T cell receptor beta chains came from one sample sequenced in a study of T cells in Graves' hyperthyroidism and ophthalmopathy (dated by TCRdb to between 2017 and 2020). The protocol used for the library was multiplex PCR. The sample was run on an Illumina HiSeq 2000. TCR beta CDR3 regions were amplified from RNA transcripts. For the first round of RT-PCR on the TCR CDR3, the HTBI primer set was used together with the Qiagen OneStep RT-PCR kit. In TCRdb, the public reads were trimmed at Q25 with fastp and aligned with MiXCR, with productive beta chains retained. Every distinct CDR3 protein forms one entry, paired with its most common genes and DNA. Recorded for this sample are about 610,000 distinct CDR3 sequences; around 46% of them occurred a single time. The ten largest clones represent around 7.7% of the sample. The sequenced material came from peripheral blood or thyroid tissue (not recorded which). These TCRs come from a woman younger than 35 with Graves' hyperthyroidism.

The V gene is TRBV7-9, the J gene TRBJ1-2; 9 bases are shared with TRBD1. V dropped 5 bases and J dropped 6; count of bases not matched to a gene: 7. Germline assignment: CDR1 SEHNR and CDR2 FQNEAQ (reference sequence). This CDR3 is 14 amino acids long. The CDR3 sequence: CASSPGQGSHGYTF. The CDR3 coding sequence is TGTGCCAGCAGCCCGGGACAGGGCAGTCATGGCTACACCTTC.

This clonotype was picked up many times. The genes are TRBV29-1 and TRBJ2-5; 9 bases agree with TRBD2. V shed 6 bases and J 5 bases; nucleotides not matched to a gene: 7. Germline V gene data show CDR1 as SQVTM and CDR2 as ANQGSEA. CDR3 length: 13 residues. The CDR3 reads CSVVAGAVETQYF. For the CDR3, the DNA is TGCAGCGTGGTAGCGGGAGCAGTGGAGACCCAGTACTTC.

As regards this clonotype: Lacking the conserved final phenylalanine or tryptophan, this CDR3 likely reflects a read error. This chain uses TRBV2 with TRBJ2-7; D tentatively fits TRBD1 or TRBD2 (5 bases each). CDR1 SNHLY and CDR2 FYNNEI come from the germline V gene. V lost 5 bases to trimming and J lost 7 bases, with 15 bases between them. The CDR3 covers 13 residues. The CDR3 DNA sequence: TGTGCCAGCAGTCCTACTAGGGACGGGGAGCAGTACCTC. The encoded protein is CASSPTRDGEQYL.

This clonotype was seen ten or more times. V gene TRBV5-8 combines with J gene TRBJ1-2; D call uncertain. Germline V gives CDR1 SGHTS, CDR2 YDEGEE. The V end lost 0 bases, the J end lost 7 bases, and 13 bases lay between the germline ends. This CDR3 contains 14 residues. The CDR3: CASSLDRAGFGYTF. In DNA form, the CDR3 reads TGTGCCAGCAGCTTGGATCGGGCAGGCTTTGGCTACACCTTC.

About this clonotype itself: One base away lies a much larger clone, so this may be a sequencing read error. This chain joins TRBV4-1 and TRBJ1-2, with TRBD1 matching over 7 bases. CDR3 size: 14 residues. Germline values: CDR1 MGHRA, CDR2 YSYEKL. The CDR3 sequence: CASGQVQGMYGYTF. The CDR3 region has the DNA TGCGCCAGCGGCCAAGTACAGGGGATGTATGGCTACACCTTC.

The chain employs TRBV19 and TRBJ1-2; TRBD1 agrees at 7 bases. Germline V lookup: CDR1 LNHDA, CDR2 SQIVND (reference sequence). CDR3 size: 14 residues. V lost 4 bases, J lost 3 bases, and 5 bases stayed unmatched. The CDR3 loop reads CASSNPRGDYGYTF. CDR3 DNA: TGTGCCAGTAGTAATCCCAGGGGGGACTATGGCTACACCTTC.

This clonotype was counted at least ten times. This chain links TRBV12-3 or TRBV12-4 with TRBJ1-1; no definite D call. With 7 bases removed from V and 0 bases from J, the gap between germline ends came to 6 bases. The CDR3 length is 12 residues. DNA for the CDR3: TGTGCCAGCACGCTCTTGAACACTGAAGCTTTCTTT. Its translation: CASTLLNTEAFF.

The rearrangement links TRBV20-1 to TRBJ1-4, with D possibly being TRBD1 (6 bases). This CDR3 region has 17 residues. Trimming left V 1 base short and J 0 bases short, with 15 bases between. Germline V gene lookup returns CDR1 DFQATT and CDR2 SNEGSKA (reference sequence). Here the CDR3 DNA reads TGCAGTGCTAGAGGGGGTCGGGACACTTCAACTAATGAAAAACTGTTTTTT. It specifies CSARGGRDTSTNEKLFF.

As concerns this clonotype: Possible read error: a much larger clone is one base away. The chain couples TRBV24-1 to TRBJ2-3; 8 bases align to TRBD2. Germline V CDR1 and CDR2: KGHDR, SFDVKD. There are 16 residues in the CDR3. The CDR3 DNA reads as TGTGCCAGCAGTGATGCAGCGGGAGATATCACAGATACGCAGTATTTT. It translates to CASSDAAGDITDTQYF.

Many counts were recorded for this clonotype. The chain recombines TRBV20-1 with TRBJ2-7; D remains ambiguous. The ends were cut back, 3 bases at V and 0 bases at J, with 3 bases in the middle. The CDR3 contains 11 residues. The germline V gene has CDR1 DFQATT and CDR2 SNEGSKA (reference sequence). CDR3 coding DNA: TGCAGTGCTAGCCCCTCCTACGAGCAGTACTTC. This translates into CSASPSYEQYF.

The J gene is TRBJ2-5, the V gene TRBV18; D could derive from TRBD1 or TRBD2 (5 bases each). Trimming took 6 bases from V and 5 from J, leaving 13 bases between them. The CDR3 has 13 amino acids. In germline, CDR1 is KGHSH, CDR2 LQKENI. The CDR3 loop reads CASSWGPFETQYF. CDR3 nucleotide sequence: TGTGCCAGCTCGTGGGGACCCTTTGAGACCCAGTACTTC.

This clonotype was detected many times. The chain uses TRBV19 and TRBJ1-5, with 12 bases lining up with TRBD1. The CDR3 loop spans 15 amino acids. Germline assignment: CDR1 LNHDA and CDR2 SQIVND (reference sequence). The J segment lost 3 bases and the V segment lost 6 bases, leaving 3 bases of the junction unmatched. The CDR3 DNA reads as TGTGCCAGTAGCGGGACAGGGGGCCCCAATCAGCCCCAGCATTTT. Protein sequence: CASSGTGGPNQPQHF.

This clonotype was picked up one time. The chain carries TRBV20-1 and TRBJ2-5; 7 nucleotides agree with TRBD2. The CDR3 spans 12 residues. In germline, CDR1 is DFQATT, CDR2 SNEGSKA (reference sequence). V was clipped by 3 bases and J by 9 bases; unmatched bases: 7. The CDR3 loop reads CSASDGRYAQYF. The CDR3 region has the DNA TGCAGTGCTAGTGACGGGAGGTACGCCCAGTACTTC.

In its sample, this clonotype was seen a few times. The rearrangement links TRBV12-3 or TRBV12-4 to TRBJ2-7; tentative D call: TRBD1 (6 bases). The CDR3 has 15 amino acids. Between the trimmed V and J ends, which lost 5 bases and 5 bases, there was a span of 19 bases. CDR3 protein: CASSAISDRWDEQYF. DNA for the CDR3: TGTGCCAGCAGTGCTATTAGCGACAGGTGGGACGAGCAGTACTTC.

The V and J genes are TRBV7-9 and TRBJ2-7, with TRBD2 identical over 8 bases. With 5 bases clipped from V and 2 bases from J, the junction kept 11 bases outside the gene matches. The CDR3 spans 16 residues. Germline V gene data show CDR1 as SEHNR and CDR2 as FQNEAQ (reference sequence). This CDR3 is CASSLRSGTLTYEQYF. The CDR3 DNA follows: TGTGCCAGCAGCCTCCGTAGCGGGACCTTAACCTACGAGCAGTACTTC.

As for this clonotype: With a much larger clone just one base away, this may be a read error. This chain joins TRBV24-1 and TRBJ1-5, with D tentatively TRBD1 (5 bases). The CDR3 is 14 residues long. Germline CDR1 reads KGHDR; CDR2 reads SFDVKD. This CDR3 is CVTRGVYSNQSQHF. As DNA, the CDR3 is TGTGTCACCCGGGGGGTGTATAGCAATCAGTCCCAGCATTTT.

This clonotype was counted ten times or more. The V and J genes are TRBV7-2 and TRBJ2-7; the match to TRBD2 covers 13 bases. The junction had 5 bases not matched to a gene; V was cut back by 2 bases and J by 7 bases. The CDR3 runs to 15 residues. Germline CDR1 is SGHTA and CDR2 is FQGNSA. This CDR3 reads CASSLYGLAGVEQYF. The CDR3 DNA reads as TGTGCCAGCAGCTTATATGGACTAGCGGGAGTTGAGCAGTACTTC.

This clonotype appeared many times. The V gene is TRBV29-1, the J gene TRBJ2-2; D is possibly TRBD1 or TRBD2 (5 bases each). This CDR3 has 14 amino acids. V lost 3 bases, J lost 0 bases, and 8 bases lay in between. CDR1 is SQVTM, CDR2 ANQGSEA, per germline. The CDR3 sequence is CSVDRGPNTGELFF. The CDR3, as DNA: TGCAGCGTTGATCGGGGACCGAACACCGGGGAGCTGTTTTTT.

The chain links TRBV29-1 to TRBJ1-1, with 7 bases that match TRBD1. Germline loops: CDR1 SQVTM, CDR2 ANQGSEA. The CDR3 consists of 11 residues. Losses at the gene ends were 6 bases for V and 5 bases for J; bases not matched to a gene: 3. The CDR3 spells CSVGGQTEAFF. In DNA, the CDR3 is TGCAGCGTGGGGGGACAGACTGAAGCTTTCTTT.

This clonotype was observed a single time. J is TRBJ2-5 and V is TRBV15, with D perhaps matching TRBD1 (5 bases). V was shortened by 2 bases and J by 5 bases, with 9 bases between the two germline ends. Germline CDR1 reads LNHNV; CDR2 reads YYDKDF (reference sequence). CDR3 length: 13 residues. The CDR3 sequence: CATSRWGSETQYF. CDR3 DNA sequence: TGTGCCACCAGCAGATGGGGCAGCGAGACCCAGTACTTC.